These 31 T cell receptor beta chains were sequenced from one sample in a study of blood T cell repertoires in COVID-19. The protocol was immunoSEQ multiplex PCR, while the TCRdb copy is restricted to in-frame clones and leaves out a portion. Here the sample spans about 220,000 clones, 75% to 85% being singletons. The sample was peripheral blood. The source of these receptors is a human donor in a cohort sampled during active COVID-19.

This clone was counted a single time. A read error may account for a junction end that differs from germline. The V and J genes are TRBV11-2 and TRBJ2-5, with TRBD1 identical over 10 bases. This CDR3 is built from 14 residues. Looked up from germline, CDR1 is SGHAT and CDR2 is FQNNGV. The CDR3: CASSDEGTGEEPNF. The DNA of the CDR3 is TGTGCCAGCAGCGATGAAGGGACAGGGGAAGAACCTAACTTC. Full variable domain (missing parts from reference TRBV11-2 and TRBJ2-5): EAGVAQSPRYKIIEKRQSVAFWCNPISGHATLYWYQQILGQGPKLLIQFQNNGVVDDSQLPKDRFSAERLKGVDSTLKIQPAKLEDSAVYLCASSDEGTGEEPNFGPGTRLLVL.

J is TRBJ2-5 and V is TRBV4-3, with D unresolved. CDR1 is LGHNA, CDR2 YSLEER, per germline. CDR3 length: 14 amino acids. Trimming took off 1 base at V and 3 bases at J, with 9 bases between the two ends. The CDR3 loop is CASSQGGTEETQYF. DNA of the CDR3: TGCGCCAGCAGCCAAGGTGGCACCGAAGAGACCCAGTACTTC.

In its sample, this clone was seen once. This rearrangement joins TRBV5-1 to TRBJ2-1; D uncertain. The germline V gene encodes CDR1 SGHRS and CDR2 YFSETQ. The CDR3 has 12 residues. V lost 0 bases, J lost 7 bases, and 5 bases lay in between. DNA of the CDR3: TGCGCCAGCAGCTTGGACCTAAATGAGCAGTTCTTC. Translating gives CASSLDLNEQFF.

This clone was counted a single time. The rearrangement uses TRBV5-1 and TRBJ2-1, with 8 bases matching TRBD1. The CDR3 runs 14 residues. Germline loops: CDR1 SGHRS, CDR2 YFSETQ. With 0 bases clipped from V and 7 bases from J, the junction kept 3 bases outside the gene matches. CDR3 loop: CASSLDNRGNEQFF. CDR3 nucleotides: TGCGCCAGCAGCTTGGATAACAGGGGGAATGAGCAGTTCTTC.

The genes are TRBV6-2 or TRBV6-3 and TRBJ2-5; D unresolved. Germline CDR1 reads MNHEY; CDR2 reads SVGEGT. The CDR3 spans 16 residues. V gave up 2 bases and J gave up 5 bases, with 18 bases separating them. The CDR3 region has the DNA TGTGCCAGCAGTTACACCTCGTCTCTAGTTACGGAGACCCAGTACTTC. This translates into CASSYTSSLVTETQYF.

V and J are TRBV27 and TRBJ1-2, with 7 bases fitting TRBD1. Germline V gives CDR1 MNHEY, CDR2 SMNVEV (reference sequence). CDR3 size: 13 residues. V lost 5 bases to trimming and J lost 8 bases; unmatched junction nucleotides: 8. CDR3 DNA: TGTGCCAGCAGTAGGGGCGAGGGGGCCGGCTACACCTTC. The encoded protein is CASSRGEGAGYTF.

CDR3: CASSRTGAGHTEAFF. DNA for the CDR3: TGTGCCAGCAGCCGCACTGGAGCAGGGCACACTGAAGCTTTCTTT. The V and J genes are TRBV9 and TRBJ1-1; tentatively, D is TRBD1 (5 bases). Trimming pared 4 bases from V and 3 bases from J, leaving 16 bases between. From germline, CDR1 is SGDLS and CDR2 YYNGEE. The CDR3 is 15 amino acids.

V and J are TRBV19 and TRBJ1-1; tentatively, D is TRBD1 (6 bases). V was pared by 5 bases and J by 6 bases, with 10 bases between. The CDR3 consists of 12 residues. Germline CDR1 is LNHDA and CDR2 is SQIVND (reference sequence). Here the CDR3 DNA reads TGTGCCAGTAGTGTACAGGGCGCTGAAGCTTTCTTT. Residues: CASSVQGAEAFF.

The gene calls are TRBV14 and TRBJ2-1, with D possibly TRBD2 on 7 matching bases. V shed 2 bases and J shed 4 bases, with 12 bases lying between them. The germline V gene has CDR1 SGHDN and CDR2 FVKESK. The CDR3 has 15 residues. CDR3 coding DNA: TGTGCCAGCAGCCAAAAAGGGGGGGTTTACAATGAGCAGTTCTTC. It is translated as CASSQKGGVYNEQFF.

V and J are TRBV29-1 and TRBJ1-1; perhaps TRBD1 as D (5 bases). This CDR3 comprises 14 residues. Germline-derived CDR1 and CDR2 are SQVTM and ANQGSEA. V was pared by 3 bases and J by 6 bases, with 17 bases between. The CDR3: CSVDLRGTFSEAFF. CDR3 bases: TGCAGCGTTGACCTCCGGGGGACTTTTTCTGAAGCTTTCTTT. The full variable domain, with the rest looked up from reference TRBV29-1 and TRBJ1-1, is SAVISQKPSRDICQRGTSLTIQCQVDSQVTMMFWYRQQPGQSLTLIATANQGSEATYESGFVIDKFPISRPNLTFSTLTVSNMSPEDSSIYLCSVDLRGTFSEAFFGQGTRLTVV.

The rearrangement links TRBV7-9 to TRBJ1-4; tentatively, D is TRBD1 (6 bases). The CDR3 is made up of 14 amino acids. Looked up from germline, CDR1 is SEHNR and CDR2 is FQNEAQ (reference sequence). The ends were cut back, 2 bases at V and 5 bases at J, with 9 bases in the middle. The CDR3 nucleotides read TGTGCCAGCAGCTTAAACAGGGAAAATGAAAAACTGTTTTTT. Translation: CASSLNRENEKLFF.

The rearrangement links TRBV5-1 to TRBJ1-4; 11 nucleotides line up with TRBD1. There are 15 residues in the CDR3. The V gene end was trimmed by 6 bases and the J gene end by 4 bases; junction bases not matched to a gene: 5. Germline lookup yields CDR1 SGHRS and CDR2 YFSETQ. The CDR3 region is CASTVGTGGNEKLFF. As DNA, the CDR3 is TGCGCCAGCACTGTTGGGACAGGGGGTAATGAAAAACTGTTTTTT.

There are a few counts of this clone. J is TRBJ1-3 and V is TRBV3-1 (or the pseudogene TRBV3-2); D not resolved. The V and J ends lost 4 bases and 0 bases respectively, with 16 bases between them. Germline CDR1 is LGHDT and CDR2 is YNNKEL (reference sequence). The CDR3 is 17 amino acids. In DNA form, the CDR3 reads TGTGCCAGCAGCCCGGCGGGCAGCGGTAACTCTGGAAACACCATATATTTT. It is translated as CASSPAGSGNSGNTIYF.

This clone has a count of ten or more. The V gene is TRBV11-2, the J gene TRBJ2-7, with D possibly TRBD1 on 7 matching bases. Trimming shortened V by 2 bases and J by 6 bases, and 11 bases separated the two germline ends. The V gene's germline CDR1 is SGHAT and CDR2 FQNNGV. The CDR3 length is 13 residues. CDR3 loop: CASSLSQGGEQYF. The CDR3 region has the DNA TGTGCCAGCAGCTTAAGCCAGGGGGGCGAGCAGTACTTC.

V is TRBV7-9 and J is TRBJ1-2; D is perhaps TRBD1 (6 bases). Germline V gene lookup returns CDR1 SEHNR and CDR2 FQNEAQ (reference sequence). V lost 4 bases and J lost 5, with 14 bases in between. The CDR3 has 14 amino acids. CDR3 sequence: CASSSDGTLYGYTF. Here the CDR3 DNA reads TGTGCCAGCAGCTCAGACGGGACACTTTATGGCTACACCTTC.

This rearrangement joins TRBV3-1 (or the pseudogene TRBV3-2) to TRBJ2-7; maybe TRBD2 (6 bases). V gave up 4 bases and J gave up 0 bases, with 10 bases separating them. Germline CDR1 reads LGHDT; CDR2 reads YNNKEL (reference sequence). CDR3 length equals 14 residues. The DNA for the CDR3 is TGTGCCAGCAGCCGCGGGACGGACTCCTACGAGCAGTACTTC. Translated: CASSRGTDSYEQYF.

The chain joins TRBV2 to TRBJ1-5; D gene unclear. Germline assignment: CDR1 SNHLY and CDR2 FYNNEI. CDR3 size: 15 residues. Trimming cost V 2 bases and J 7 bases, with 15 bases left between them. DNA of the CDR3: TGTGCCAGCAGTGAATTGAGGCAGTTTGGACAGCCCCAGCATTTT. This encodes CASSELRQFGQPQHF.

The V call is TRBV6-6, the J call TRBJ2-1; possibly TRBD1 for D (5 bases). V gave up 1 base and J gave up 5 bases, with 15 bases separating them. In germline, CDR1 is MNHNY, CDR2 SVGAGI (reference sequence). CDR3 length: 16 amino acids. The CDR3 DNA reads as TGTGCCAGCAGTTACTTCAAGAGACAGATAAACAATGAGCAGTTCTTC. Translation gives CASSYFKRQINNEQFF.

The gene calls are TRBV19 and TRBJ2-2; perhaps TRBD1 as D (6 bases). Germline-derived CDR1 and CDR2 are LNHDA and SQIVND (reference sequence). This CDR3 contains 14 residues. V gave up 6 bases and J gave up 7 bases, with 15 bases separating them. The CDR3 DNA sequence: TGTGCCAGTAGGAACAGGGAAATACACGGGGAGCTGTTTTTT. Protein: CASRNREIHGELFF.

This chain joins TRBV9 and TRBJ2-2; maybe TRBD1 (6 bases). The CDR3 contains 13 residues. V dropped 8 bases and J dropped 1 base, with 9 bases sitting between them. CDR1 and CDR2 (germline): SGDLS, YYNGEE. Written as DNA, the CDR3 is TGTGCCAGTAGGGGACAGAACACCGGGGAGCTGTTTTTT. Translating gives CASRGQNTGELFF.

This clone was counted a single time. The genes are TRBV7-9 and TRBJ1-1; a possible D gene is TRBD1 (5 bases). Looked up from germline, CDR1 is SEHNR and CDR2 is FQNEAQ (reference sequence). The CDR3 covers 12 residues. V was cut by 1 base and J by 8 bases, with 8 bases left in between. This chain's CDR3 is CASSLGGGEAFF. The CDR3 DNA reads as TGTGCCAGCAGCTTAGGTGGGGGGGAAGCTTTCTTT.

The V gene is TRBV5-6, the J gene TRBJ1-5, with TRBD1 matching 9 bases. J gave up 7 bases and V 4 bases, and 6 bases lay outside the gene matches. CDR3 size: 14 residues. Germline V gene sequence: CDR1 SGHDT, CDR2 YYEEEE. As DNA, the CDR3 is TGTGCCAGCAGCCGGACAGGGGATGGCCAGCCCCAGCATTTT. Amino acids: CASSRTGDGQPQHF.

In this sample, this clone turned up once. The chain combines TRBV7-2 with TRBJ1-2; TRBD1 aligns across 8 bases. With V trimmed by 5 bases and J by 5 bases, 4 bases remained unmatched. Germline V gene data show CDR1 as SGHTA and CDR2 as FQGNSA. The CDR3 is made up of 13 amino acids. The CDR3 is CASSAGGVYGYTF. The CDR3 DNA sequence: TGTGCCAGCAGCGCAGGGGGCGTATATGGCTACACCTTC.

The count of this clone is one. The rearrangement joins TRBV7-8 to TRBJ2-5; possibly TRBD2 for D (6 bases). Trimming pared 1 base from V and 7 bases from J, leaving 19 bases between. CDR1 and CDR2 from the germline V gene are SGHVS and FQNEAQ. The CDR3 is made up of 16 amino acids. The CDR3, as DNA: TGTGCCAGCAGCTTAGGAGTTAGCGGTGGGGGAGGGACCCAGTACTTC. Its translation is CASSLGVSGGGGTQYF.

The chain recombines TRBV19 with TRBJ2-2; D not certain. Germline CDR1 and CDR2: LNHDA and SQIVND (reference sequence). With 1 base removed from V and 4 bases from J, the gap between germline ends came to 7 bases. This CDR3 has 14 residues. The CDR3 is CASSIGRITGELFF. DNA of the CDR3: TGTGCCAGTAGTATAGGGCGGATCACCGGGGAGCTGTTTTTT.

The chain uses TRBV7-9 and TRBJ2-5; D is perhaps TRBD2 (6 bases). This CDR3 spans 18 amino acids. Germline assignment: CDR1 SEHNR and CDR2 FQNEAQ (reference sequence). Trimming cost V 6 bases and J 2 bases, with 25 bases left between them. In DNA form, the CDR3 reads TGTGCCAGCAGGCCCCGTCTCCGGGCGAGCGGGCTTCAAGAGACCCAGTACTTC. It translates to CASRPRLRASGLQETQYF.

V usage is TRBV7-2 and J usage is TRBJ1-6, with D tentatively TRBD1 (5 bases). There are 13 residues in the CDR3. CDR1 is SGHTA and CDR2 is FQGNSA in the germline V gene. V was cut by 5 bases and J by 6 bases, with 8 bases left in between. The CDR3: CASSKTVNSPLHF. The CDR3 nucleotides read TGTGCCAGCAGCAAGACAGTTAATTCACCCCTCCACTTT.

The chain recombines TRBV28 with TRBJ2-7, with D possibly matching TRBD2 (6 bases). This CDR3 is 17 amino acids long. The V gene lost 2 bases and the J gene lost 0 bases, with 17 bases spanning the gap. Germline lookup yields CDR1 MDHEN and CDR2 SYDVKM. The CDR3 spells CASSLGGSSGSSYEQYF. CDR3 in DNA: TGTGCCAGCAGTTTAGGAGGGAGTAGCGGAAGCTCCTACGAGCAGTACTTC.

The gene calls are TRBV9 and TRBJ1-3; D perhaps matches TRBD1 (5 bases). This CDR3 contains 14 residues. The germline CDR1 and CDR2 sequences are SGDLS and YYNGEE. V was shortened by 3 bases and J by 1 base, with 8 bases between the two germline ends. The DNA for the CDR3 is TGTGCCAGCAGCGCGGGGGTTTCTGGAAACACCATATATTTT. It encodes CASSAGVSGNTIYF.

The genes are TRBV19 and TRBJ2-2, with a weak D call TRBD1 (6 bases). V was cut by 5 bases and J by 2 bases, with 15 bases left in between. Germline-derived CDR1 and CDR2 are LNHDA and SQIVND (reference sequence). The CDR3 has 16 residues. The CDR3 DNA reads TGTGCCAGTAGTCCCCAGTCGGACAGCAACACCGGGGAGCTGTTTTTT. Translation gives CASSPQSDSNTGELFF.

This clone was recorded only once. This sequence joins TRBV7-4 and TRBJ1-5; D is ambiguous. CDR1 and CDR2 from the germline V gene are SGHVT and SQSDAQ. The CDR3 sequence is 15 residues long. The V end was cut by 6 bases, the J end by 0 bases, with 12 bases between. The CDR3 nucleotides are TGTGCCAGCAGTCAACAGCGGGGTAGCAATCAGCCCCAGCATTTT. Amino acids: CASSQQRGSNQPQHF.